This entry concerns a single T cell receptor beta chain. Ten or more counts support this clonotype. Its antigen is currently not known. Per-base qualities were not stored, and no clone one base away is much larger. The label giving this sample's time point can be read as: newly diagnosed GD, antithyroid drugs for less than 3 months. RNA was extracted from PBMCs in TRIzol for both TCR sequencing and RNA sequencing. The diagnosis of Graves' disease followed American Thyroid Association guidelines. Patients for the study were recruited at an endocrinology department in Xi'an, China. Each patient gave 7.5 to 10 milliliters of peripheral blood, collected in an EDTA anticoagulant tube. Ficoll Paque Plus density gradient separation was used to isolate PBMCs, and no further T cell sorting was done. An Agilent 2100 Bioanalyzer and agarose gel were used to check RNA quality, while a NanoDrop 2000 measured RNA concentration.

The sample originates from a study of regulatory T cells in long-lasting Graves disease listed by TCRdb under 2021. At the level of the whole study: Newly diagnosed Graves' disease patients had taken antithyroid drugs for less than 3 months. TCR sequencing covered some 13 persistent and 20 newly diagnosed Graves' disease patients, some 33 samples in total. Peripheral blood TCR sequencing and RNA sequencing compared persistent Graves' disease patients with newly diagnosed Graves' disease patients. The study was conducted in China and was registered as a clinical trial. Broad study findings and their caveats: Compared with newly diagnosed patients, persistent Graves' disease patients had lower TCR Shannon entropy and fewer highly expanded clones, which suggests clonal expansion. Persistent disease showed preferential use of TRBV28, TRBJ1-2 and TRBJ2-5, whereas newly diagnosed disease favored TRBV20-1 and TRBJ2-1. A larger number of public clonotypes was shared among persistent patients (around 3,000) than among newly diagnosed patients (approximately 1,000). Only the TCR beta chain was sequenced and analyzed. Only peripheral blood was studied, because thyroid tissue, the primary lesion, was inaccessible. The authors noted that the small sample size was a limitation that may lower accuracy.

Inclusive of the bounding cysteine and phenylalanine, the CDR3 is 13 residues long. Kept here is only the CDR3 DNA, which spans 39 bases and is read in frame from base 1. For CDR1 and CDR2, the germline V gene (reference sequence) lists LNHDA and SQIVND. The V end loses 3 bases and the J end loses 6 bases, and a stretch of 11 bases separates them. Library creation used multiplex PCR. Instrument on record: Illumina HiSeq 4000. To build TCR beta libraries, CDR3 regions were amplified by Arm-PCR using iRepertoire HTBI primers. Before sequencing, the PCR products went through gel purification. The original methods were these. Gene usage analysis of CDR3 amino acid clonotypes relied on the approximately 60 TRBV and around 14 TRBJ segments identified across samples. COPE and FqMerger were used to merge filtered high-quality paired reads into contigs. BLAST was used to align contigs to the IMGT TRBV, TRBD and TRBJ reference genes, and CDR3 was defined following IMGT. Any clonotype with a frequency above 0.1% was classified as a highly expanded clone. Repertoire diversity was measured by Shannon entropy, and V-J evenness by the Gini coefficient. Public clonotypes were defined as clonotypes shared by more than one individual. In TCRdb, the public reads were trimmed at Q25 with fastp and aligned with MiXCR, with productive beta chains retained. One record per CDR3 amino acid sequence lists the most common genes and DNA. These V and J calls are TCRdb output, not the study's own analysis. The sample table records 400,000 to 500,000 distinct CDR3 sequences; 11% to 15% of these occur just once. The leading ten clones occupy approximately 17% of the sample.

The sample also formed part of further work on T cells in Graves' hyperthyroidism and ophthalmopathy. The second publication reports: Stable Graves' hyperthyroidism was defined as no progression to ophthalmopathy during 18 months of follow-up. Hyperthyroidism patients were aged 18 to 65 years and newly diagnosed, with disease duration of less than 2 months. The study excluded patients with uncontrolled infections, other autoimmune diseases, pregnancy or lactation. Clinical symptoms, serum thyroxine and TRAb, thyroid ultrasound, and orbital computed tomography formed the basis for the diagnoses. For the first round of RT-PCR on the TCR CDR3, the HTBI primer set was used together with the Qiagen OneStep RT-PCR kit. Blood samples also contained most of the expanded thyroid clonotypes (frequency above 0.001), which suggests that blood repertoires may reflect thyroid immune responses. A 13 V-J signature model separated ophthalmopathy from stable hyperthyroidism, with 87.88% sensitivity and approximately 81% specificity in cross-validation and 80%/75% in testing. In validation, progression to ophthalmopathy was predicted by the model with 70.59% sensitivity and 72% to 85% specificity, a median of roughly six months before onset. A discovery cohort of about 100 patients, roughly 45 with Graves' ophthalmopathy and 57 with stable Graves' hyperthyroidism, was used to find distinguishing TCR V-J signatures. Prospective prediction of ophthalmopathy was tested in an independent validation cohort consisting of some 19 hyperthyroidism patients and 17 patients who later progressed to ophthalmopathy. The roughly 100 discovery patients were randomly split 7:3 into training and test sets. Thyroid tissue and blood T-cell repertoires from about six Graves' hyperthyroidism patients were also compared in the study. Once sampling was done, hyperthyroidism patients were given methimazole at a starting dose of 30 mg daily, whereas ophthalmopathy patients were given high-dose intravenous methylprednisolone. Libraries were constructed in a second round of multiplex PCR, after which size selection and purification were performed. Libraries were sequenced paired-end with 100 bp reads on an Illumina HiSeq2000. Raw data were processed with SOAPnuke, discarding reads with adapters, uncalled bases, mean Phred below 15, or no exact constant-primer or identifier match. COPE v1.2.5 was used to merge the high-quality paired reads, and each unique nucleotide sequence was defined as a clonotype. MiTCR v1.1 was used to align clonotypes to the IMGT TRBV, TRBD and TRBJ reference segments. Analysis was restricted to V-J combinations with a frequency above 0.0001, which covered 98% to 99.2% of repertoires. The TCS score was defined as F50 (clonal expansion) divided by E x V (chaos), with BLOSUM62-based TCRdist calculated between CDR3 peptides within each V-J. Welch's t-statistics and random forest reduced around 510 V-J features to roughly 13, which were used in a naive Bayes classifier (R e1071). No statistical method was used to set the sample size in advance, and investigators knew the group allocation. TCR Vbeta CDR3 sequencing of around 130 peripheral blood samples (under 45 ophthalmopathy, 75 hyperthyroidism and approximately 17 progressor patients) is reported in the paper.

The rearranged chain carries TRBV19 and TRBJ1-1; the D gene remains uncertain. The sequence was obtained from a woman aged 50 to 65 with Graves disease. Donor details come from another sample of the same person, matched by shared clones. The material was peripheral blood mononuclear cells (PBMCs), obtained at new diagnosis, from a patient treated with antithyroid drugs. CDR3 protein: CASSMWGRAEAFF. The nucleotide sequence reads TGTGCCAGTAGTATGTGGGGTAGGGCTGAAGCTTTCTTT.